Sequencing of this T cell receptor beta chain was carried out in a study of blood T cell repertoires in COVID-19. Turning to the study itself: PBMCs, B-cell-depleted T cells, or T cells provided the cDNA or gDNA that made up the material.

V was shortened by 1 base and J by 1 base, with 8 bases between the two germline ends. The CDR3 contains 14 residues. The germline V gene has CDR1 SGHAT and CDR2 FQNNGV. Only in-frame clones appear in the TCRdb table, and some are missing; sequencing was by immunoSEQ multiplex PCR. Found here are fewer than 150,000 clones, less than 85% of them singletons; the top ten hold 2% to 3%. This rearrangement joins TRBV11-2 to TRBJ2-7; no firm D call. The source material was peripheral blood. The clonotype originates from a man in his forties or fifties with acute or convalescent COVID-19. The CDR3 region has the DNA TGTGCCAGCAGCTTAGGGGCTGATTCCTACGAGCAGTACTTC. As protein: CASSLGADSYEQYF.